This entry is about one T cell receptor beta chain. Its antigen remains unknown. CDR3 and TCR beta VDJ profiling relied on genomic DNA as the template. Using its own MiXCR run on the reads, TCRdb lists one record per CDR3 protein. The repertoire holds approximately 200,000 distinct CDR3 sequences, with 64% as singletons. The entry originates in a study of CD8+CD57+ T cells in acquired aplastic anemia. Background on the study: An average of 3.2 ug of DNA was obtained from sorted CD4+ and CD8+ cells. Study conclusions and caveats: Patients and controls turned out to have approximately 29 CD8+ CDR3 sequences in common. Statistical testing detected no significant gap in CD8+ Simpson's diversity between patients and controls.

Germline-derived CDR1 and CDR2 are SQVTM and ANQGSEA. The V and J ends lost 8 bases and 1 base respectively, with 8 bases between them. This CDR3 has 11 amino acids. This chain uses TRBV29-1 with TRBJ1-1; tentative D call: TRBD1 (5 bases). The sequence was obtained from a human donor with severe aplastic anemia or a healthy control (not recorded which). Material: sorted CD4+, CD8+, or CD8+CD57+ T cells (not recorded which) from PBMCs. This chain's CDR3 is CSSTENTEAFF. CDR3 nucleotides: TGCAGCTCGACAGAGAACACTGAAGCTTTCTTT.